This is a list of T cell receptor beta chains from one sample in a study of shared clonotypes between healthy human individuals. Clones were read by immunoSEQ multiplex PCR, and TCRdb kept only the in-frame ones, dropping some. Here the sample spans about 480,000 clones, approximately 85% being singletons. The sequenced material came from PBMCs. These receptors were taken from a woman aged 40 to 50 in good health. Some clones in this sample may be carry-over from other donors' samples. Each CDR3 is given with its conserved first and last residue. A D gene is named only where the DNA matches it firmly. Clone size is stated in some rows and not others, as once, few, many or a class when expanded.

-	TRBV18	-	TRBJ2-7	CASSAGGGYEAYEQYF	TGTGCCAGCTCAGCCGGAGGCGGGTATGAGGCCTACGAGCAGTACTTC
-	TRBV7-2	-	TRBJ2-3	CASSRQISTDTQYF	TGTGCCAGCAGCCGACAGATTAGCACAGATACGCAGTATTTT
-	TRBV7-2	-	TRBJ2-1	CASSPRNNNEQFF	TGTGCCAGCAGCCCCCGAAACAACAATGAGCAGTTCTTC
once	TRBV7-9	TRBD2	TRBJ2-3	CASSLEAWVLAGEIDTQYF	TGTGCCAGCAGCTTAGAAGCTTGGGTTTTAGCGGGAGAAATAGATACGCAGTATTTT
-	TRBV7-9	-	TRBJ2-7	CASSPRTGLTGSYEQYF	TGTGCCAGCAGCCCCCGGACGGGGCTGACGGGCTCCTACGAGCAGTACTTC
-	TRBV7-9	-	TRBJ2-3	CASSPRPGDTQYF	TGTGCCAGCAGCCCCCGGCCTGGAGATACGCAGTATTTT
-	TRBV7-3	TRBD1	TRBJ2-7	CASSPGQGSVEQYF	TGTGCCAGCAGCCCGGGACAGGGATCGGTCGAGCAGTACTTC
-	TRBV5-1	-	TRBJ2-7	CASSLSTGRTYEQYF	TGCGCCAGCAGCTTGTCGACGGGCCGGACCTACGAGCAGTACTTC
-	TRBV7-9	-	TRBJ2-5	CASSKTGEETQYF	TGTGCCAGCAGCAAGACAGGAGAAGAGACCCAGTACTTC
few	TRBV28	-	TRBJ1-4	CASIAVPVRDYSEKLFF	TGTGCCAGCATTGCCGTGCCGGTCAGGGACTACTCTGAAAAACTGTTTTTT
-	TRBV4-3	-	TRBJ2-1	CASSQDSYNEQFF	TGCGCCAGCAGCCAAGATTCATACAATGAGCAGTTCTTC
-	TRBV10-3	-	TRBJ1-2	CAISDPLQGPYGYTF	TGTGCCATCAGTGACCCTTTACAGGGACCCTATGGCTACACCTTC
few	TRBV7-3	-	TRBJ1-3	CASSLGSGNTIYF	TGTGCCAGCAGCCTCGGATCCGGAAACACCATATATTTT
-	TRBV2	TRBD1	TRBJ2-2	CASQQGANTGELFF	TGTGCCAGTCAACAGGGGGCGAATACCGGGGAGCTGTTTTTT
-	TRBV12-5	TRBD2	TRBJ2-7	CARGGASGRAREQYF	TGTGCTAGAGGCGGGGCTAGCGGGAGGGCACGCGAGCAGTACTTC
-	TRBV7-7	TRBD1	TRBJ2-7	CASSSDRGHEQYF	TGTGCCAGCAGCTCCGACAGGGGCCACGAGCAGTACTTC
-	TRBV7-2	-	TRBJ2-1	CASSARTYNEQFF	TGTGCCAGCAGCGCTCGCACATACAATGAGCAGTTCTTC
-	TRBV19	TRBD1	TRBJ1-5	CASSTGVGDNQPQHF	TGTGCCAGTAGCACAGGGGTCGGGGATAATCAGCCCCAGCATTTT
-	TRBV5-5	TRBD1	TRBJ2-7	CASSLDPRGQGDVYF	TGTGCCAGCAGCTTGGACCCCCGTGGACAGGGGGACGTGTACTTC
-	TRBV6-5	-	TRBJ2-1	CASTKYNEQFF	TGTGCCAGCACCAAGTACAATGAGCAGTTCTTC
-	TRBV30	-	TRBJ2-1	CAWSVRGGPAREQFF	TGTGCCTGGAGTGTACGCGGAGGGCCCGCTCGGGAGCAGTTCTTC
-	TRBV7-9	-	TRBJ2-2	CGQAAHRTGELFF	TGCGGTCAGGCCGCCCACCGGACCGGGGAGCTGTTTTTT
few	TRBV7-6	TRBD1	TRBJ2-1	CASSLVPGQGLSSYNEQFF	TGTGCCAGCAGCTTAGTCCCGGGACAGGGCCTGAGCTCCTACAATGAGCAGTTCTTC
-	TRBV10-3	TRBD2	TRBJ2-1	CAINKGLAEGHEQFF	TGTGCCATCAACAAGGGACTAGCGGAGGGACATGAGCAGTTCTTC
-	TRBV4-2	-	TRBJ1-5	CASSPDLLSNQPQHF	TGTGCCAGCAGCCCGGACCTGTTGAGCAATCAGCCCCAGCATTTT
-	TRBV5-1	TRBD2	TRBJ2-3	CASSPPLAESTDTQYF	TGCGCCAGCAGCCCCCCCCTAGCGGAGAGCACAGATACGCAGTATTTT
-	TRBV28	-	TRBJ2-7	CASSPTQGGRHYEQYF	TGTGCCAGCAGTCCAACTCAGGGGGGCCGACACTACGAGCAGTACTTC
-	TRBV5-4	TRBD1	TRBJ2-6	CASSLKGTGNRGANVLTF	TGTGCCAGCAGCTTGAAGGGGACAGGGAATCGTGGGGCCAACGTCCTGACTTTC
-	TRBV5-1	-	TRBJ2-7	CASSLALGNEQYF	TGCGCCAGCAGCTTGGCGTTAGGGAACGAGCAGTACTTC
once	TRBV28	-	TRBJ2-1	CASSPPQGTRYNEQFF	TGTGCCAGCAGTCCCCCACAGGGAACGAGGTACAATGAGCAGTTCTTC
-	TRBV5-4	TRBD2	TRBJ2-7	CASSLLAGGLGEQYF	TGTGCCAGCAGCTTGCTAGCGGGAGGGTTGGGGGAGCAGTACTTC
-	TRBV9	-	TRBJ2-5	CASSGLQETQYF	TGTGCCAGCAGCGGACTACAAGAGACCCAGTACTTC
-	TRBV7-3	TRBD2	TRBJ2-3	CASSLARTSGLKGDTQYF	TGTGCCAGCAGCTTAGCCCGGACTAGCGGGCTTAAAGGAGATACGCAGTATTTT
many	TRBV7-7	TRBD1	TRBJ2-5	CASSLGGQGQTQYF	TGTGCTAGCAGCTTAGGAGGACAGGGACAGACCCAGTACTTC
-	TRBV27	TRBD1	TRBJ1-4	CASSRDSRKLFF	TGTGCCAGCAGCCGGGACAGCAGGAAACTGTTTTTT
-	TRBV27	TRBD1	TRBJ1-2	CASSFYYGTGVDYGYTF	TGTGCCAGCAGTTTTTACTACGGGACAGGGGTCGACTATGGCTACACCTTC
-	TRBV11-2	-	TRBJ2-7	CASSLGLANYEQYF	TGTGCCAGCAGCCTGGGCCTTGCAAACTACGAGCAGTACTTC
few	TRBV19	-	TRBJ2-2	CASRKRMNTGELFF	TGTGCCAGTAGGAAAAGAATGAACACCGGGGAGCTGTTTTTT
many	TRBV19	-	TRBJ1-5	CASSMGEVRPQHF	TGTGCCAGTAGTATGGGGGAAGTACGGCCCCAGCATTTT
-	TRBV4-2	-	TRBJ2-7	CASSQAAGTDPEQYF	TGTGCCAGCAGCCAAGCCGCTGGGACCGACCCCGAGCAGTACTTC
-	TRBV7-2	-	TRBJ2-2	CASSFRGPGYTGELFF	TGTGCCAGCAGCTTCCGGGGGCCGGGTTACACCGGGGAGCTGTTTTTT
-	TRBV25-1	-	TRBJ1-2	CASGTGGGYTF	TGTGCCAGCGGGACCGGTGGTGGCTACACCTTC
-	TRBV5-4	-	TRBJ2-5	CASSPDRFQETQYF	TGTGCCAGCAGCCCCGACAGGTTTCAAGAGACCCAGTACTTC
-	TRBV6-5	-	TRBJ1-4	CASSYRGVTNEKLFF	TGTGCCAGCAGTTACCGGGGGGTAACTAATGAAAAACTGTTTTTT
-	TRBV11-2	-	TRBJ1-3	CASSLVTNSGNTIYF	TGTGCCAGCAGCTTAGTCACAAACTCTGGAAACACCATATATTTT
few	TRBV7-9	-	TRBJ1-1	CASSLAFIEAFF	TGTGCCAGCAGCTTAGCATTTATTGAAGCTTTCTTT
-	TRBV7-3	-	TRBJ2-2	CASSASGPNTGELFF	TGTGCCAGCAGCGCCAGCGGCCCGAACACCGGGGAGCTGTTTTTT
many	TRBV9	-	TRBJ2-6	CASSGHSGANVLTF	TGTGCCAGCAGCGGACACTCTGGGGCCAACGTCCTGACTTTC
-	TRBV6-1	TRBD2	TRBJ2-1	CASSGSSGPYNEQFF	TGTGCCAGCAGCGGTTCTAGCGGTCCCTACAATGAGCAGTTCTTC
-	TRBV10-3	TRBD2	TRBJ2-1	CAISSGSFDEQFF	TGTGCCATATCTAGCGGGAGCTTCGATGAGCAGTTCTTC
-	TRBV9	-	TRBJ2-2	CASSVAPNTGELFF	TGTGCCAGCAGCGTAGCTCCGAACACCGGGGAGCTGTTTTTT
-	TRBV7-3	-	TRBJ2-1	CASSLRAGNRNEQFF	TGTGCCAGCAGCTTACGGGCAGGGAATCGCAATGAGCAGTTCTTC
-	TRBV5-4	-	TRBJ2-7	CASSLAPPGEQYF	TGTGCCAGCAGCTTGGCCCCGCCTGGCGAGCAGTACTTC
-	TRBV27	TRBD1	TRBJ1-3	CASSFSGQGRGNTIYF	TGTGCCAGCAGTTTTTCGGGACAGGGTCGGGGAAACACCATATATTTT
-	TRBV5-4	TRBD2	TRBJ2-3	CASSRTSGRDTDTQYF	TGTGCCAGCAGCCGGACTAGCGGGAGGGACACAGATACGCAGTATTTT
-	TRBV2	-	TRBJ2-1	CARGGGGGEYNEQFF	TGTGCCAGAGGAGGAGGGGGTGGTGAATACAATGAGCAGTTCTTC